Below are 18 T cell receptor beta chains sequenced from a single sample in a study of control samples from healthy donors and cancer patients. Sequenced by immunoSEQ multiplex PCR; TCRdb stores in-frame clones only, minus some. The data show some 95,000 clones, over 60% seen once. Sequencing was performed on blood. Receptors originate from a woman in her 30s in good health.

CDR3 DNA sequence: TGCGCCAGCAGCTTGGGGACAGGGGGCTCCGGGGAGCTGTTTTTT. Translating gives CASSLGTGGSGELFF. V gene TRBV5-1 combines with J gene TRBJ2-2; TRBD1 aligns across 11 bases. The CDR3 contains 15 residues. Trimming at V came to 0 bases and at J to 6 bases, leaving 1 base not matched to a gene. Germline loops: CDR1 SGHRS, CDR2 YFSETQ.

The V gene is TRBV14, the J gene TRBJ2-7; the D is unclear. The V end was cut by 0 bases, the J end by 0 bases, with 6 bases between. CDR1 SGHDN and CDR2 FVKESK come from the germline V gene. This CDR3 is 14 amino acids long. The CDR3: CASSQDWNSYEQYF. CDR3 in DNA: TGTGCCAGCAGCCAAGACTGGAACTCCTACGAGCAGTACTTC.

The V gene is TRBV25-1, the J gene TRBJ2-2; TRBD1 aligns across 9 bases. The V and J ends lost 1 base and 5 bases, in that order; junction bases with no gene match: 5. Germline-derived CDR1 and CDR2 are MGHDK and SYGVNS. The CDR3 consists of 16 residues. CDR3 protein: CASSEWGTGYTGELFF. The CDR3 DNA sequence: TGTGCCAGCAGTGAATGGGGGACAGGGTATACCGGGGAGCTGTTTTTT.

DNA of the CDR3: TGCGCCAGCAGCTTGGACGGACAGGGAAGTTGGGGCTACACCTTC. Translation gives CASSLDGQGSWGYTF. The chain combines TRBV5-1 with TRBJ1-2, with 8 bases that match TRBD1. The germline gives CDR1 SGHRS, CDR2 YFSETQ. The CDR3 spans 15 residues. Unmatched junction bases numbered 9, after V lost 0 bases and J lost 8 bases. The whole variable domain, filled in from reference TRBV5-1 and TRBJ1-2, reads KAGVTQTPRYLIKTRGQQVTLSCSPISGHRSVSWYQQTPGQGLQFLFEYFSETQRNKGNFPGRFSGRQFSNSRSEMNVSTLELGDSALYLCASSLDGQGSWGYTFGSGTRLTVV.

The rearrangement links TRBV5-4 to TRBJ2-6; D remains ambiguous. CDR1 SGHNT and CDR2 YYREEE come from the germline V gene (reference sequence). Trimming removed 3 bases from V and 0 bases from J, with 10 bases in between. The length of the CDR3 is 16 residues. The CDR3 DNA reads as TGTGCCAGCAGCTCAGGCTCGATCTCTGGGGCCAACGTCCTGACTTTC. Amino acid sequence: CASSSGSISGANVLTF. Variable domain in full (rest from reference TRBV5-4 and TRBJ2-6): ETGVTQSPTHLIKTRGQQVTLRCSSQSGHNTVSWYQQALGQGPQFIFQYYREEENGRGNFPPRFSGLQFPNYSSELNVNALELDDSALYLCASSSGSISGANVLTFGAGSRLTVL.

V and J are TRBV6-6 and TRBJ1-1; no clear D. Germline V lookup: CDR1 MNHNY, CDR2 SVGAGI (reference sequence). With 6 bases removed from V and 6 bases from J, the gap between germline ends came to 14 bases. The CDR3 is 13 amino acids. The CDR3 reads CASRAPFWPEAFF. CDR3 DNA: TGTGCCAGCAGAGCGCCATTCTGGCCTGAAGCTTTCTTT.

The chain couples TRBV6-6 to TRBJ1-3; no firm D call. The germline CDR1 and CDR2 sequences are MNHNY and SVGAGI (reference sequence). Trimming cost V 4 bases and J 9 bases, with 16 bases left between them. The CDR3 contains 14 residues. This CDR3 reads CASSSSANVATIYF. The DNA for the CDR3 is TGTGCCAGCAGTTCGTCAGCGAATGTGGCCACCATATATTTT.

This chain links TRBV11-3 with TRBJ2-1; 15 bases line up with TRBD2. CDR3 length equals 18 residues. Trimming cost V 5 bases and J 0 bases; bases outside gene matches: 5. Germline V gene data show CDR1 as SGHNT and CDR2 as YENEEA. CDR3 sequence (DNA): TGTGCCAGCAGCAAAGGACTAGCGGGGGGGATCTCCTACAATGAGCAGTTCTTC. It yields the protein CASSKGLAGGISYNEQFF. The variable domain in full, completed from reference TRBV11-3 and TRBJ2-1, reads EAGVVQSPRYKIIEKKQPVAFWCNPISGHNTLYWYLQNLGQGPELLIRYENEEAVDDSQLPKDRFSAERLKGVDSTLKIQPAELGDSAVYLCASSKGLAGGISYNEQFFGPGTRLTVL.

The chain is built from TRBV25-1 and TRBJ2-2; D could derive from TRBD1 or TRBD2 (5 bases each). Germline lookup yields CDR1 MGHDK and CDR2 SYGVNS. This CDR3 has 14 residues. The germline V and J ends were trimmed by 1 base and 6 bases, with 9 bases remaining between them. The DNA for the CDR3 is TGTGCCAGCAGTGAATCCAGGGACGCCGGGGAGCTGTTTTTT. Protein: CASSESRDAGELFF.

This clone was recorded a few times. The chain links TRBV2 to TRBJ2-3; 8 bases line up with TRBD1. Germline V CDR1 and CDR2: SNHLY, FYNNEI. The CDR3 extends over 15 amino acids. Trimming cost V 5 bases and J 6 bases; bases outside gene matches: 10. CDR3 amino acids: CASSPDRGEQDTQYF. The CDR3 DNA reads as TGTGCCAGCAGTCCTGACAGGGGCGAGCAGGATACGCAGTATTTT.

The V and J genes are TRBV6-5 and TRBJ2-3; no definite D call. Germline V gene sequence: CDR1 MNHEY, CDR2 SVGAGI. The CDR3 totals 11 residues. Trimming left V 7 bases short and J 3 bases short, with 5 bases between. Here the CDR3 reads CASKQTDTQYF. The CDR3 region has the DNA TGTGCCAGCAAACAGACAGATACGCAGTATTTT.

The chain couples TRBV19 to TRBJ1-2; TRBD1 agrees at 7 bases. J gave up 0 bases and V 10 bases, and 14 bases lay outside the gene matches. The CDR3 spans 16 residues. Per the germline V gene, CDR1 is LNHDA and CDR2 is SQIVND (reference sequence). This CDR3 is CATDRPGGSTNYGYTF. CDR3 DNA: TGTGCCACTGACAGACCAGGGGGGTCAACTAACTATGGCTACACCTTC.

The CDR3 loop is CASRTPDGETQYF. The CDR3 DNA sequence: TGTGCCAGCAGAACCCCGGATGGCGAGACCCAGTACTTC. The chain joins TRBV27 to TRBJ2-5; no firm D call. Germline V lookup: CDR1 MNHEY, CDR2 SMNVEV (reference sequence). This CDR3 has 13 amino acids. V was clipped by 6 bases and J by 5 bases, with 13 bases between them.

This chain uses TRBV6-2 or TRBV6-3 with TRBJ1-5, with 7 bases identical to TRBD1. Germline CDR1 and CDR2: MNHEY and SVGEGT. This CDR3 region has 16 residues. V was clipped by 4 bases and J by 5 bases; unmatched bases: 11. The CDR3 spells CASSFGRDRDHQPQHF. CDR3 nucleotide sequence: TGTGCCAGCAGTTTTGGCCGGGACAGAGACCATCAGCCCCAGCATTTT.

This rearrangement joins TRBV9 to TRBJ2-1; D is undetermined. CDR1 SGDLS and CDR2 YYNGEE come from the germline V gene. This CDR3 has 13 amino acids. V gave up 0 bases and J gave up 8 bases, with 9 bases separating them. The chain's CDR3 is CASSVAEHHEQFF. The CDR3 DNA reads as TGTGCCAGCAGCGTAGCGGAGCACCATGAGCAGTTCTTC. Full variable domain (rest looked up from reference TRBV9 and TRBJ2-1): DSGVTQTPKHLITATGQRVTLRCSPRSGDLSVYWYQQSLDQGLQFLIQYYNGEERAKGNILERFSAQQFPDLHSELNLSSLELGDSALYFCASSVAEHHEQFFGPGTRLTVL.

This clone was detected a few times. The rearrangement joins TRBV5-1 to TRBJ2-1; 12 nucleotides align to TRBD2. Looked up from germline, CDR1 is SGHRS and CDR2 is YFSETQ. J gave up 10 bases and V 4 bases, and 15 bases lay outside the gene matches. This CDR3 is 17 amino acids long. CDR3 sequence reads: CASSPQVASGGAGEQFF. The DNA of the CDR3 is TGCGCCAGCAGCCCCCAGGTGGCTAGCGGGGGGGCAGGCGAGCAGTTCTTC.

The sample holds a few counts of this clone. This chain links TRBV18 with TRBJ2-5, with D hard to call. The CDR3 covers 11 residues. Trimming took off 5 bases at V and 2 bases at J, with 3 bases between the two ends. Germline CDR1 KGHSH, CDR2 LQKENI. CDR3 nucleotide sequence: TGTGCCAGCTCATCTCAAGAGACCCAGTACTTC. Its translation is CASSSQETQYF.

The CDR3 DNA reads as TGTGCCTGGAGGGACAGGGGAAGGTCCTATAATTCACCCCTCCACTTT. Its translation: CAWRDRGRSYNSPLHF. J is TRBJ1-6 and V is TRBV30; 9 nucleotides match TRBD1. CDR1 GTSNPN and CDR2 SVGIG come from the germline V gene (reference sequence). The V segment lost 3 bases and the J segment 1 base; nucleotides outside the gene matches: 4. This CDR3 is 16 amino acids long.